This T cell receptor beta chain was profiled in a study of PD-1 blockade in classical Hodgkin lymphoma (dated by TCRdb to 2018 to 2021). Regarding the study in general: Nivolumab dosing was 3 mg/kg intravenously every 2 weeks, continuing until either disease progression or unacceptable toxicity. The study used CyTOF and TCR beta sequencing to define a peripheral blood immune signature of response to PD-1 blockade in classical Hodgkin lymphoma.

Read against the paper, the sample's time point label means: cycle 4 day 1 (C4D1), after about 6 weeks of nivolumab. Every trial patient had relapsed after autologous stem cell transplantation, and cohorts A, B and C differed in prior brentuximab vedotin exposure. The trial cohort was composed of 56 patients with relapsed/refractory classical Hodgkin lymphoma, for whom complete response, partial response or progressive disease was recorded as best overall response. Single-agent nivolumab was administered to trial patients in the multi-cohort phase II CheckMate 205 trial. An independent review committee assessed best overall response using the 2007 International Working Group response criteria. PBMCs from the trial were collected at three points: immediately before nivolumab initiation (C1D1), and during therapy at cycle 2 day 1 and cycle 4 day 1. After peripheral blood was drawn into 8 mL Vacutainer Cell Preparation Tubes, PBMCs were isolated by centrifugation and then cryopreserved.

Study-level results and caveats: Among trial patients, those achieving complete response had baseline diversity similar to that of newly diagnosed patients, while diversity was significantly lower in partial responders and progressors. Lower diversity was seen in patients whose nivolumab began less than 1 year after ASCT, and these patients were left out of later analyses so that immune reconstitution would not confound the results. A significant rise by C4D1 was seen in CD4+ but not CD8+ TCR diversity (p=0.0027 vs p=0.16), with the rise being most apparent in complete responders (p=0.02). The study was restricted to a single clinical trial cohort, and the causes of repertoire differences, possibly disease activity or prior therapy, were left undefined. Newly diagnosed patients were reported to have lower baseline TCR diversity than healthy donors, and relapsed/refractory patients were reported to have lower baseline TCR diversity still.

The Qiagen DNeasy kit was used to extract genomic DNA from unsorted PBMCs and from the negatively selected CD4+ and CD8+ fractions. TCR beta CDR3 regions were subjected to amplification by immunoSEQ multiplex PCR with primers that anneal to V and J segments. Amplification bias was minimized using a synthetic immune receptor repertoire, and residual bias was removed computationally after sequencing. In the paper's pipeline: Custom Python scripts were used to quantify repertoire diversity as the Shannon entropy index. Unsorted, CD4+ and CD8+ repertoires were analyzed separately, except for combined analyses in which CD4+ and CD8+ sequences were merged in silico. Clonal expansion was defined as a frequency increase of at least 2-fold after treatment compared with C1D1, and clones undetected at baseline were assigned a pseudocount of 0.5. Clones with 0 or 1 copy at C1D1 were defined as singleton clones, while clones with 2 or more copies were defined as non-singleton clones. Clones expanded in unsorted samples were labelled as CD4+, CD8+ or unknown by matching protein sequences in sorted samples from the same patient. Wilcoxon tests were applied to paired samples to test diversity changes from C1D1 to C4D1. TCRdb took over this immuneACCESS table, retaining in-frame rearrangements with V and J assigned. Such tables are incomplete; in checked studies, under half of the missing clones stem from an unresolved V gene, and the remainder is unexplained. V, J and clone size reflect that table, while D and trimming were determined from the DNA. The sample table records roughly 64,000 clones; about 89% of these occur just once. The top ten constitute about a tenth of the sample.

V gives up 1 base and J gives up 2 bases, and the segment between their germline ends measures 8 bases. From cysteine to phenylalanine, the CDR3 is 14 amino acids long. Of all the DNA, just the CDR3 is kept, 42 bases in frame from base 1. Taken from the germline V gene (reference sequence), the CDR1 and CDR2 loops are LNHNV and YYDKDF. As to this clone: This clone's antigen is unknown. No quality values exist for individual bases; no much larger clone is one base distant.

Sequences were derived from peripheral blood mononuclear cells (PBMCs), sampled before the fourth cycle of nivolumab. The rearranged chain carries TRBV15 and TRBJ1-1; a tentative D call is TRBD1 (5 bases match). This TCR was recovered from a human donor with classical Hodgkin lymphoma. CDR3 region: CATSRVTGNTEAFF. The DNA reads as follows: TGTGCCACCAGCAGAGTTACAGGCAACACTGAAGCTTTCTTT.